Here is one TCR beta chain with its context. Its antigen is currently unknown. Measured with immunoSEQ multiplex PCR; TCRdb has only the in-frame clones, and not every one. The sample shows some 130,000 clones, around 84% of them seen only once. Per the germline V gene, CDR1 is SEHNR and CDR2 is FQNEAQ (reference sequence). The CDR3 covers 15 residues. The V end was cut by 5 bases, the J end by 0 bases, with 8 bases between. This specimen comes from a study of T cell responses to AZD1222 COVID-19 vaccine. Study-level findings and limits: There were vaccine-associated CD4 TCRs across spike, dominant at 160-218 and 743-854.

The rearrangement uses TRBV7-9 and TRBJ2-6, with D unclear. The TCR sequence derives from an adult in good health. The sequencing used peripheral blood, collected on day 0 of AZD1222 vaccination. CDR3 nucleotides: TGTGCCAGCAGCCTGGGGTCCTCTGGGGCCAACGTCCTGACTTTC. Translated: CASSLGSSGANVLTF.